This T cell receptor beta chain was identified in a study of circulating and synovial CD4+ cells in juvenile arthritis. TCRdb's table, derived via immunoSEQ multiplex PCR, lists solely in-frame clones and lacks some. The table shows approximately 3,500 clones, with approximately 80% occurring only once. Sequencing used CD4+ T cells from synovial fluid. The clonotype originates from a human donor with juvenile idiopathic arthritis.

The CDR3: CGSIKQGNTGELFF. The CDR3 DNA sequence: TGTGGGAGCATAAAACAGGGAAACACCGGGGAGCTGTTTTTT. The chain is built from TRBV13 and TRBJ2-2, with D perhaps matching TRBD1 (6 bases). Germline CDR1 reads PRHDT; CDR2 reads FYEKMQ (reference sequence). The CDR3 spans 14 residues.